This TCR beta chain was recovered during a study of blood T cell repertoires in COVID-19. Across the whole study: COVID-19 samples, acute and convalescent, were from the United States, Italy and Spain. Sample material is recorded as cDNA or gDNA derived from T cells, B-cell-depleted T cells, or PBMCs.

Source study methods: How many nucleated cells were present was estimated from reference gene primer amplification. The protocol was immunoSEQ multiplex PCR, while the TCRdb copy is restricted to in-frame clones and leaves out a portion. V, J and clone size reflect that table, while D and trimming were determined from the DNA. The sample carries roughly 210,000 clones, 80% to 90% recorded once. Concerning this clone itself: The sample holds other DNA sequences that translate to the same CDR3.

This TCR was recovered from an elderly woman with COVID-19, enrolled during active disease. Specimen: peripheral blood.

CDR3 sequence reads: CASSPQGAYGYTF. In DNA form, the CDR3 reads TGTGCCAGCAGCCCCCAGGGGGCCTATGGCTACACCTTC. V and J are TRBV7-2 and TRBJ1-2, with 8 bases fitting TRBD1. V shed 5 bases and J 4 bases; nucleotides not matched to a gene: 3. Germline V gives CDR1 SGHTA, CDR2 FQGNSA. This CDR3 contains 13 residues. Filled out from reference TRBV7-2 and TRBJ1-2, the complete variable domain reads GAGVSQSPSNKVTEKGKDVELRCDPISGHTALYWYRQSLGQGLEFLIYFQGNSAPDKSGLPSDRFSAERTGGSVSTLTIQRTQQEDSAVYLCASSPQGAYGYTFGSGTRLTVV.